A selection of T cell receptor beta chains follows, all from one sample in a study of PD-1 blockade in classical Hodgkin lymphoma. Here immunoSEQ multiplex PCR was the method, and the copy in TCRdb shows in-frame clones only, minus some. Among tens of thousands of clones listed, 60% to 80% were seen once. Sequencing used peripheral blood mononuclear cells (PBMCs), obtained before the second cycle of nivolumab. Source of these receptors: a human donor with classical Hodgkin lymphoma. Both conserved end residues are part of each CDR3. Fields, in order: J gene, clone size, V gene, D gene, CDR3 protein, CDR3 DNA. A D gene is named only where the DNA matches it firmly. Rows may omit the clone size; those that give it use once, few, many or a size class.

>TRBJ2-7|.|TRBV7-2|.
CASSFYSESSYEQYF
TGTGCCAGCAGCTTCTACTCGGAGAGCTCCTACGAGCAGTACTTC
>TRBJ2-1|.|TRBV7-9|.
CASSSAGRSYNEQFF
TGTGCCAGCAGCTCCGCGGGACGCTCCTACAATGAGCAGTTCTTC
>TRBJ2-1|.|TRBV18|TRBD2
CASSPGTSEGNEQFF
TGTGCCAGCTCTCCGGGGACTAGCGAGGGCAATGAGCAGTTCTTC
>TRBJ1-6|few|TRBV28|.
CASSLGWSSYNSPLHF
TGTGCCAGCAGTTTAGGATGGAGCTCCTATAATTCACCCCTCCACTTT
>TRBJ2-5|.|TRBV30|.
CAWSPGGPGTQYF
TGTGCCTGGAGTCCTGGGGGCCCGGGGACCCAGTACTTC
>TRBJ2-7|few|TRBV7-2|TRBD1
CASSLVPGTGYEQYF
TGTGCCAGCAGCTTAGTCCCCGGGACAGGTTACGAGCAGTACTTC
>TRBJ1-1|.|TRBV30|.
CAWSLSSGGRTEAFF
TGTGCCTGGAGTTTGTCGTCCGGGGGCAGGACTGAAGCTTTCTTT
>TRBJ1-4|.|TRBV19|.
CASSRGATVTNEKLFF
TGTGCCAGTAGTCGAGGGGCGACTGTCACTAATGAAAAACTGTTTTTT
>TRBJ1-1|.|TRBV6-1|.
CASSEPGGLNTEAFF
TGTGCCAGCAGTGAACCGGGAGGGTTGAACACTGAAGCTTTCTTT
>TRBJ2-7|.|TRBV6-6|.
CASSYSQSYEQYF
TGTGCCAGCAGTTACTCACAATCTTACGAGCAGTACTTC
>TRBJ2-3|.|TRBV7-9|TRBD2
CASSRILAGGTDTQYF
TGTGCCAGCAGCCGCATCCTAGCGGGGGGCACCGATACGCAGTATTTT
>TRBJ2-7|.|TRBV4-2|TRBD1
CASSQGVGTGIYEQYF
TGTGCCAGCAGCCAAGGCGTCGGGACAGGGATTTACGAGCAGTACTTC
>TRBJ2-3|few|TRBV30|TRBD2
CAWSEWRGGTDTQYF
TGTGCCTGGAGTGAGTGGCGGGGGGGCACAGATACGCAGTATTTT
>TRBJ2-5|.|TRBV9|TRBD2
CASSAGTSGQETQYF
TGTGCCAGCAGCGCCGGGACTAGCGGCCAAGAGACCCAGTACTTC
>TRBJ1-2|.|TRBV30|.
CAWSVGVRGNYGYTF
TGTGCCTGGAGTGTAGGTGTCAGAGGGAACTATGGCTACACCTTC
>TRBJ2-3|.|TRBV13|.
CASSTREDTQYF
TGTGCCAGCAGCACCAGGGAGGATACGCAGTATTTT
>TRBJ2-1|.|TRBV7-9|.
CASSLAGSGANDEQFF
TGTGCCAGCAGCTTAGCCGGCAGCGGAGCCAATGATGAGCAGTTCTTC
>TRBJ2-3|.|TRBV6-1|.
CASSETSNGSTDTQYF
TGTGCCAGCAGTGAGACCTCTAACGGGAGCACAGATACGCAGTATTTT
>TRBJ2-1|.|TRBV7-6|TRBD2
CASSTGTSNINEQFF
TGTGCCAGCAGCACCGGGACTAGCAATATCAATGAGCAGTTCTTC
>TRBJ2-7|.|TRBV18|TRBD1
CASSRGRGPYEQYF
TGTGCCAGCTCACGGGGCAGGGGGCCCTACGAGCAGTACTTC
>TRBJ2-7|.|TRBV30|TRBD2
CAWIPGLAGLNSYEQYF
TGTGCCTGGATCCCGGGACTAGCGGGGCTGAACTCCTACGAGCAGTACTTC